The 7 T cell receptor beta chains below all came from one sample that was sequenced in a study of blood T cell repertoires in COVID-19. Sequencing was performed with immunoSEQ multiplex PCR; in TCRdb, only in-frame clones are kept and a portion is missing. The sample yields fewer than 100,000 clones, 75% to 85% seen once. The sequencing input was peripheral blood. All receptors derive from a man aged 65 to 79 with acute or convalescent COVID-19.

V gene TRBV2 combines with J gene TRBJ2-3; D is perhaps TRBD2 (5 bases). The CDR3 extends over 11 amino acids. The ends were cut back, 4 bases at V and 7 bases at J, with 6 bases in the middle. CDR1 is SNHLY, CDR2 FYNNEI, per germline. The CDR3 region has the DNA TGTGCCAGCAGTGGGAGGTATACGCAGTATTTT. Residues: CASSGRYTQYF.

The chain links TRBV29-1 to TRBJ2-7, with D unclear. Germline V CDR1 and CDR2: SQVTM, ANQGSEA. V shed 1 base and J shed 4 bases, with 8 bases lying between them. The CDR3 runs to 12 residues. The CDR3 DNA reads TGCAGCGTTGAAGGGTTCGGGTACGAGCAGTACTTC. Amino acids: CSVEGFGYEQYF.

The rearrangement links TRBV6-1 to TRBJ2-5; TRBD1 matches at 7 bases. CDR1 and CDR2 (germline): MNHNS, SASEGT. The junction had 5 bases not matched to a gene; V was cut back by 2 bases and J by 5 bases. The CDR3 consists of 14 residues. As DNA, the CDR3 is TGTGCCAGCAGTGAATCCGGCAGGGGGGAGACCCAGTACTTC. The encoded protein is CASSESGRGETQYF.

The chain employs TRBV7-2 and TRBJ1-3; D might be TRBD1 (5 bases). This CDR3 region has 14 residues. Trimming removed 3 bases at V and 2 bases at J, with 8 bases between. CDR1 is SGHTA, CDR2 FQGNSA, per germline. The CDR3 DNA is TGTGCCAGCAGCTTGGGCAGGGCTGGAAACACCATATATTTT. This translates into CASSLGRAGNTIYF. The full variable domain, its missing parts supplied by reference TRBV7-2 and TRBJ1-3, is GAGVSQSPSNKVTEKGKDVELRCDPISGHTALYWYRQSLGQGLEFLIYFQGNSAPDKSGLPSDRFSAERTGGSVSTLTIQRTQQEDSAVYLCASSLGRAGNTIYFGEGSWLTVV.

This chain uses TRBV28 with TRBJ2-2, with D maybe TRBD2 (5 bases). The V gene's germline CDR1 is MDHEN and CDR2 SYDVKM. The V gene lost 3 bases and the J gene lost 7 bases, with 12 bases spanning the gap. The CDR3 sequence is 14 residues long. The CDR3 coding sequence is TGTGCCAGCAGTTTGAGGGAAACGGTCGGGGAGCTGTTTTTT. Its translation is CASSLRETVGELFF.

J is TRBJ2-1 and V is TRBV15, with D unresolved. The ends were cut back, 0 bases at V and 9 bases at J, with 12 bases in the middle. The CDR3 sequence is 14 residues long. The V gene's germline CDR1 is LNHNV and CDR2 YYDKDF (reference sequence). CDR3 region: CATSRDRRAGEQFF. CDR3 in DNA: TGTGCCACCAGCAGAGATCGTCGAGCAGGTGAGCAGTTCTTC. Together with reference TRBV15 and TRBJ2-1, the CDR3 gives the full variable domain: DAMVIQNPRYQVTQFGKPVTLSCSQTLNHNVMYWYQQKSSQAPKLLFHYYDKDFNNEADTPDNFQSRRPNTSFCFLDIRSPGLGDTAMYLCATSRDRRAGEQFFGPGTRLTVL.

This rearrangement joins TRBV30 to TRBJ2-5; TRBD1 is a possible D gene (5 bases). CDR1 is GTSNPN, CDR2 SVGIG, per germline (reference sequence). Trimming stripped 0 bases from V and 5 bases from J, with 10 bases between. This CDR3 is built from 13 residues. The CDR3 reads CAWSVRGLETQYF. DNA for the CDR3: TGTGCCTGGAGTGTAAGGGGTTTGGAGACCCAGTACTTC.